These 2 T cell receptor beta chains were sequenced from one sample in a study of blood T cells in healthy people across ages. PCR was performed a second time for roughly 7 to 11 cycles using a sample-barcoded 5' primer and a J-beta primer mix. MiXCR, run by TCRdb on the 5' RACE reads, gives a single entry per CDR3 protein. The table shows about 730,000 distinct CDR3 sequences, with 43% occurring only once. Sequenced material: blood. These receptors all come from a woman aged 60-75 years in good health.

With respect to this clonotype: Being one base from a much bigger clone, this may be a read error. The chain couples TRBV24-1 to TRBJ2-7; 11 bases are shared with TRBD1. The J call could be wrong; TRBJ2-5 is a better fit for the DNA end. CDR3 size: 14 residues. CDR1 and CDR2 (germline): KGHDR, SFDVKD. This chain's CDR3 is CATSDRTGGETQYF. The CDR3 nucleotides are TGTGCCACCAGTGACCGGACAGGGGGCGAGACCCAGTACTTC.

In its sample, this clonotype was seen a few times. The J gene is TRBJ2-3, the V gene TRBV6-2 or TRBV6-3, with D hard to call. This CDR3 comprises 13 residues. Deletions cut 8 bases from V and 1 base from J, with 10 bases between. The germline gives CDR1 MNHEY, CDR2 SVGEGT. DNA of the CDR3: TGTGCCAGCTTAATTGCGGGCACAGATACGCAGTATTTT. Encoded protein: CASLIAGTDTQYF.